These 18 T cell receptor beta chains came from one sample sequenced in a study of T-cell reconstitution after alpha-beta-depleted transplantation in children. TCRbeta library preparation incorporated unique molecular identifiers. MiXCR was run by TCRdb on the PCR reads, yielding one entry per CDR3 protein. The sample gives hundreds of thousands of distinct CDR3 sequences, around 17% of which show up once; about 1.1% is in the top ten. The specimen was PBMCs from the stem cell graft donor, collected from the stem cell graft. These receptors all stem from a human donor who donated a stem cell graft to a child with acute myeloid leukemia.

This clonotype has more than one count but fewer than ten. The chain joins TRBV6-2 or TRBV6-3 to TRBJ1-1; D is possibly TRBD1 (5 bases). Germline-derived CDR1 and CDR2 are MNHEY and SVGEGT. The CDR3 is made up of 14 amino acids. V was clipped by 6 bases and J by 4 bases, with 15 bases between them. CDR3 in amino acids: CASSPRGKVTEAFF. The CDR3 DNA follows: TGTGCCAGCAGCCCCCGGGGCAAGGTCACTGAAGCTTTCTTT.

This clonotype was counted many times. The chain recombines TRBV5-6 with TRBJ2-3; D not resolved. V dropped 3 bases and J dropped 4 bases, with 9 bases sitting between them. The CDR3 totals 13 residues. Germline loops: CDR1 SGHDT, CDR2 YYEEEE. Here the CDR3 DNA reads TGTGCCAGCAGCTACTTGGGTGCAGATACGCAGTATTTT. Protein sequence: CASSYLGADTQYF.

This rearrangement joins TRBV28 to TRBJ2-1; D ambiguous. Per the germline V gene, CDR1 is MDHEN and CDR2 is SYDVKM. This CDR3 has 12 amino acids. Deletions cut 6 bases from V and 15 bases from J, with 18 bases between. CDR3: CASRSGPLNPFF. The CDR3 coding sequence is TGTGCCAGCAGGTCCGGGCCTCTTAATCCGTTCTTC.

The chain combines TRBV30 with TRBJ2-7, with D unresolved. Germline loops: CDR1 GTSNPN, CDR2 SVGIG (reference sequence). This CDR3 comprises 14 residues. V was trimmed by 0 bases and J by 5 bases, leaving 14 bases between them. This chain's CDR3 is CAWSVRRSLDEQYF. DNA for the CDR3: TGTGCCTGGAGTGTACGTCGAAGCTTGGACGAGCAGTACTTC.

This clonotype was recorded many times. The gene calls are TRBV20-1 and TRBJ1-5; D remains ambiguous. Per germline, CDR1 DFQATT and CDR2 SNEGSKA (reference sequence). This CDR3 comprises 14 residues. Deletions cut 3 bases from V and 1 base from J, with 10 bases between. The CDR3 protein is CSARAPVSNQPQHF. In nucleotides, the CDR3 is TGCAGTGCTAGGGCGCCCGTGAGCAATCAGCCCCAGCATTTT.

This clonotype was seen only a few times. The J gene is TRBJ2-1, the V gene TRBV27, with 7 bases fitting TRBD1. This CDR3 is 14 amino acids long. Germline loops: CDR1 MNHEY, CDR2 SMNVEV (reference sequence). V lost 8 bases and J lost 0; bases outside the gene matches: 4. The CDR3 loop reads CASLGQSSYNEQFF. DNA of the CDR3: TGTGCCAGCCTGGGACAGAGCTCCTACAATGAGCAGTTCTTC.

This clonotype was observed at least ten times. The V gene is TRBV7-2, the J gene TRBJ2-1; D is unclear. The length of the CDR3 is 13 residues. Trimming stripped 5 bases from V and 4 bases from J, with 9 bases between. Germline V gene data show CDR1 as SGHTA and CDR2 as FQGNSA. CDR3 sequence: CASSLLAYNEQFF. DNA of the CDR3: TGTGCCAGCAGCCTCCTGGCATACAATGAGCAGTTCTTC.

This CDR3 is CASSPGWGNGQPQHF. The CDR3 DNA reads TGTGCCAGCAGCCCAGGTTGGGGAAATGGACAGCCCCAGCATTTT. J is TRBJ1-5 and V is TRBV28; D unresolved. The CDR3 spans 15 residues. CDR1 and CDR2 (germline): MDHEN, SYDVKM. Trimming took 6 bases from V and 7 from J, leaving 19 bases between them. Full variable domain (outside the CDR3, taken from reference TRBV28 and TRBJ1-5): DVKVTQSSRYLVKRTGEKVFLECVQDMDHENMFWYRQDPGLGLRLIYFSYDVKMKEKGDIPEGYSVSREKKERFSLILESASTNQTSMYLCASSPGWGNGQPQHFGDGTRLSIL.

The V and J genes are TRBV5-1 and TRBJ2-7, with D perhaps TRBD1 (6 bases). V was shortened by 0 bases and J by 4 bases, with 17 bases between the two germline ends. The germline V gene encodes CDR1 SGHRS and CDR2 YFSETQ. The CDR3 loop spans 16 amino acids. The CDR3 DNA is TGCGCCAGCAGCTTGGCTTCGGGACAAAGCTATTACGAGCAGTACTTC. Protein: CASSLASGQSYYEQYF.

The V gene is TRBV24-1, the J gene TRBJ1-5; the match to TRBD1 covers 8 bases. V lost 4 bases and J lost 0; bases outside the gene matches: 10. Germline CDR1 is KGHDR and CDR2 is SFDVKD. The CDR3 spans 18 residues. CDR3 amino acids: CATSEFGQGPYSNQPQHF. The CDR3 DNA sequence: TGTGCCACCAGTGAATTTGGACAGGGCCCATATAGCAATCAGCCCCAGCATTTT.

This clonotype was detected ten times or more. The chain recombines TRBV7-6 with TRBJ2-2; D not resolved. The length of the CDR3 is 13 residues. Germline V gene data show CDR1 as SGHVS and CDR2 as FNYEAQ. With 4 bases removed from V and 7 bases from J, the gap between germline ends came to 10 bases. In nucleotides, the CDR3 is TGTGCCAGCAGCTACGAAAGGAGCGGGGAGCTGTTTTTT. It specifies CASSYERSGELFF.

The chain links TRBV5-4 to TRBJ2-5; D gene ambiguous. The V end lost 0 bases, the J end lost 0 bases, and 6 bases lay between the germline ends. In germline, CDR1 is SGHNT, CDR2 YYREEE (reference sequence). The length of the CDR3 is 14 residues. In DNA form, the CDR3 reads TGTGCCAGCAGCTTGGGTGGAGACCAAGAGACCCAGTACTTC. This gives the protein CASSLGGDQETQYF.

This clonotype has at least ten counts. The chain recombines TRBV7-2 with TRBJ1-4, with D perhaps TRBD1 (5 bases). The V gene's germline CDR1 is SGHTA and CDR2 FQGNSA. Trimming removed 5 bases from V and 8 bases from J, with 21 bases in between. This CDR3 has 16 amino acids. The CDR3 DNA reads TGTGCCAGCAGCACTAAGGGGTGGCAGGGCCGCGAAAAACTGTTTTTT. Protein sequence: CASSTKGWQGREKLFF.

This clonotype was seen at least ten times. The chain uses TRBV20-1 and TRBJ2-6; 11 nucleotides align to TRBD1. After removal of 1 base from V and 0 bases from J, the junction contained 11 bases not matched to a gene. Germline CDR1 and CDR2: DFQATT and SNEGSKA (reference sequence). This CDR3 is built from 20 residues. The CDR3, as DNA: TGCAGTGCTAGAGGACAGGGGTTAGGGACAGGGGGCTCTGGGGCCAACGTCCTGACTTTC. Encoded protein: CSARGQGLGTGGSGANVLTF.

This clonotype came up many times. The rearrangement uses TRBV6-1 and TRBJ1-2, with 7 nucleotides matching TRBD1. Looked up from germline, CDR1 is MNHNS and CDR2 is SASEGT. The ends lost 5 bases at V and 3 bases at J; junction bases unmatched: 9. The CDR3 loop spans 15 amino acids. CDR3 nucleotides: TGTGCCAGCAGTCGAGTACTCGGGACAGACTATGGCTACACCTTC. It is translated as CASSRVLGTDYGYTF.

There are many counts of this clonotype. This sequence joins TRBV29-1 and TRBJ2-5; a weak D match, TRBD2 (6 bases). The V end lost 3 bases, the J end lost 0 bases, and 11 bases lay between the germline ends. CDR3 length: 14 amino acids. Germline lookup yields CDR1 SQVTM and CDR2 ANQGSEA. For the CDR3, the DNA is TGCAGCGTTGATGGGGGGAGCGACCAAGAGACCCAGTACTTC. This codes for CSVDGGSDQETQYF.

This clonotype was seen many times. The J gene is TRBJ2-2, the V gene TRBV15, with a possible D match to TRBD1 (5 bases). This CDR3 contains 17 residues. Per the germline V gene, CDR1 is LNHNV and CDR2 is YYDKDF (reference sequence). Trimming pared 5 bases from V and 0 bases from J, leaving 16 bases between. CDR3 in DNA: TGTGCCACCAGCGGAACAACAGGAAGGTCGAACACCGGGGAGCTGTTTTTT. This translates into CATSGTTGRSNTGELFF.

This clonotype has just a few counts. V is TRBV4-3 and J is TRBJ2-7, with D perhaps TRBD1 (5 bases). CDR1 and CDR2 (germline): LGHNA, YSLEER. The CDR3 has 15 residues. Trimming stripped 2 bases from V and 3 bases from J, with 14 bases between. CDR3 region: CASSQNRNSFYEQYF. CDR3 nucleotide sequence: TGCGCCAGCAGCCAAAACAGGAATAGCTTCTACGAGCAGTACTTC.